Listed here are 27 T cell receptor beta chains from one sample, sequenced in a study of blood T cell repertoires in COVID-19. The assay was immunoSEQ multiplex PCR, and TCRdb's table has in-frame clones only and misses some. The sample has about 180,000 clones, nearly 90% seen once. The sequenced sample was PBMCs or T cells enriched from blood (not recorded which). The receptors here all came from a woman between 35 and 50 years old with acute COVID-19.

This clone was observed a few times. The chain links TRBV4-1 to TRBJ1-2; no clear D. Looked up from germline, CDR1 is MGHRA and CDR2 is YSYEKL. This CDR3 region has 16 residues. Trimming removed 0 bases at V and 2 bases at J, with 13 bases between. The CDR3 DNA reads as TGCGCCAGCAGCCAAGATGTATACAGAGAGAACTATGGCTACACCTTC. Amino acids: CASSQDVYRENYGYTF.

V usage is TRBV19 and J usage is TRBJ1-1; D gene unclear. V lost 3 bases and J 7 bases, leaving 15 bases between the germline ends. This CDR3 contains 14 residues. Germline V CDR1 and CDR2: LNHDA, SQIVND (reference sequence). The CDR3 spells CASSILAEHGEAFF. Here the CDR3 DNA reads TGTGCCAGTAGTATTCTCGCAGAACATGGTGAAGCTTTCTTT.

The V and J genes are TRBV5-1 and TRBJ1-4, with unresolved D. The germline V gene encodes CDR1 SGHRS and CDR2 YFSETQ. V gave up 2 bases and J gave up 2 bases, with 7 bases separating them. The CDR3 runs to 14 residues. Here the CDR3 reads CASSFSVTNEKLFF. The CDR3, as DNA: TGCGCCAGCAGCTTCTCGGTTACTAATGAAAAACTGTTTTTT. Together with reference TRBV5-1 and TRBJ1-4, the CDR3 gives the full variable domain: KAGVTQTPRYLIKTRGQQVTLSCSPISGHRSVSWYQQTPGQGLQFLFEYFSETQRNKGNFPGRFSGRQFSNSRSEMNVSTLELGDSALYLCASSFSVTNEKLFFGSGTQLSVL.

V gene TRBV6-4 combines with J gene TRBJ2-1, with 7 bases matching TRBD1. Germline loops: CDR1 MRHNA, CDR2 SNTAGT. The CDR3 totals 14 residues. Trimming at V came to 5 bases and at J to 0 bases, leaving 1 base not matched to a gene. DNA of the CDR3: TGTGCCAGCAGTCGGGACAGCTCCTACAATGAGCAGTTCTTC. Its protein is CASSRDSSYNEQFF.

The chain joins TRBV7-3 to TRBJ2-7; TRBD2 matches at 8 bases. With V trimmed by 5 bases and J by 2 bases, 8 bases remained unmatched. Per germline, CDR1 SGHTA and CDR2 FQGTGA. The CDR3 is 15 amino acids. CDR3: CASSPTAGGPYEQYF. In DNA form, the CDR3 reads TGTGCCAGCAGCCCAACGGCGGGAGGACCCTACGAGCAGTACTTC.

The gene calls are TRBV2 and TRBJ1-4; 8 nucleotides align to TRBD1. The CDR3 covers 16 residues. Germline CDR1 SNHLY, CDR2 FYNNEI. Losses at the gene ends were 4 bases for V and 5 bases for J; bases not matched to a gene: 9. The CDR3 loop is CASSGQENRGNEKLFF. The CDR3 DNA is TGTGCCAGCAGTGGTCAGGAGAACAGGGGGAATGAAAAACTGTTTTTT.

The chain uses TRBV6-6 and TRBJ1-2; possible D gene TRBD1, 5 bases. This CDR3 spans 14 amino acids. V was trimmed by 0 bases and J by 4 bases, leaving 9 bases between them. In germline, CDR1 is MNHNY, CDR2 SVGAGI (reference sequence). The CDR3 spells CASSYSLGLYGYTF. The CDR3, as DNA: TGTGCCAGCAGTTACTCGTTGGGGCTCTATGGCTACACCTTC.

V is TRBV4-1 and J is TRBJ1-1; TRBD1 might be the D (6 bases). CDR3 length equals 17 residues. The germline V gene encodes CDR1 MGHRA and CDR2 YSYEKL. V was cut by 3 bases and J by 1 base, with 18 bases left in between. In DNA, the CDR3 is TGCGCCAGCAGCCAGCCCACCGACAGGATAGAGAACACTGAAGCTTTCTTT. Protein product: CASSQPTDRIENTEAFF.

This chain links TRBV7-9 with TRBJ2-7; weak D call: TRBD1 (6 bases). There are 14 residues in the CDR3. Germline assignment: CDR1 SEHNR and CDR2 FQNEAQ (reference sequence). V was pared by 5 bases and J by 2 bases, with 13 bases between. CDR3 in amino acids: CASSTGQNPYEQYF. CDR3 bases: TGTGCCAGCAGCACCGGACAGAACCCCTACGAGCAGTACTTC.

The genes are TRBV3-1 (or the pseudogene TRBV3-2) and TRBJ1-3; maybe TRBD1 (6 bases). Germline CDR1 is LGHDT and CDR2 is YNNKEL (reference sequence). The CDR3 has 15 residues. V was clipped by 4 bases and J by 3 bases, with 13 bases between them. The CDR3 spells CASSRVQGVGNTIYF. For the CDR3, the DNA is TGTGCCAGCAGCCGCGTACAGGGAGTTGGAAACACCATATATTTT.

The chain combines TRBV6-5 with TRBJ1-2; 8 positions agree with TRBD1. The V and J ends lost 8 bases and 2 bases, in that order; junction bases with no gene match: 10. Per germline, CDR1 MNHEY and CDR2 SVGAGI. This CDR3 has 15 amino acids. The CDR3 DNA reads TGTGCCAGCCATACTCGGGCAGGGGGCAACTATGGCTACACCTTC. This gives the protein CASHTRAGGNYGYTF.

This chain's CDR3 is CASSLNRGIDTQYF. DNA of the CDR3: TGTGCCAGCAGTTTAAACAGGGGCATAGATACGCAGTATTTT. V usage is TRBV27 and J usage is TRBJ2-3, with 7 bases that match TRBD1. This CDR3 is built from 14 residues. CDR1 is MNHEY, CDR2 SMNVEV, per germline (reference sequence). V shed 2 bases, J shed 5 bases, and the junction held 4 bases outside the gene matches.

This clone is a singleton in its sample. The gene calls are TRBV2 and TRBJ2-3; 12 bases match TRBD1. CDR1 is SNHLY, CDR2 FYNNEI, per germline. J was trimmed by 3 bases and V by 3 bases; bases with no gene match: 7. This CDR3 has 17 residues. CDR3 protein: CASSEGTGGWDTDTQYF. CDR3 in DNA: TGTGCCAGCAGTGAGGGGACAGGGGGCTGGGATACAGATACGCAGTATTTT.

The chain employs TRBV6-4 and TRBJ2-1, with 14 nucleotides matching TRBD2. The CDR3 sequence is 16 residues long. Trimming took 3 bases from V and 7 from J; bases not matched to a gene: 5. Looked up from germline, CDR1 is MRHNA and CDR2 is SNTAGT. The CDR3: CASSETSGGARNEQFF. The CDR3 region has the DNA TGTGCCAGCAGTGAGACTAGCGGGGGGGCGCGAAATGAGCAGTTCTTC.

The chain combines TRBV5-1 with TRBJ1-4; TRBD1 aligns across 11 bases. Per germline, CDR1 SGHRS and CDR2 YFSETQ. V was pared by 4 bases and J by 3 bases, with 8 bases of the junction left unmatched. This CDR3 is 17 amino acids long. In DNA, the CDR3 is TGCGCCAGCAGCGTCGGGACAGGGGGAGGGTCTAATGAAAAACTGTTTTTT. Its translation: CASSVGTGGGSNEKLFF.

The rearrangement links TRBV7-2 to TRBJ1-3, with TRBD1 matching 7 bases. This CDR3 is built from 15 residues. From germline, CDR1 is SGHTA and CDR2 FQGNSA. V was pared by 1 base and J by 3 bases, with 3 bases of the junction left unmatched. In DNA form, the CDR3 reads TGTGCCAGCAGCTTAGAAGGGGGCGGTGGAAACACCATATATTTT. Translation gives CASSLEGGGGNTIYF.

This rearrangement joins TRBV5-4 to TRBJ1-2; D possibly corresponds to TRBD1 (5 bases). This CDR3 has 16 amino acids. Trimming cost V 4 bases and J 0 bases, with 16 bases left between them. CDR1 SGHNT and CDR2 YYREEE come from the germline V gene (reference sequence). CDR3 coding DNA: TGTGCCAGCAGCCCCGGGGGTGAGAGAGCTAACTATGGCTACACCTTC. This gives the protein CASSPGGERANYGYTF.

This clone has just a few counts. The chain links TRBV6-2 or TRBV6-3 to TRBJ2-7, with 10 bases fitting TRBD2. The CDR3 is 14 residues long. Trimming removed 2 bases from V and 4 bases from J; junction bases left unmatched: 2. Germline CDR1 reads MNHEY; CDR2 reads SVGEGT. CDR3 sequence reads: CASSYASGRYEQYF. DNA for the CDR3: TGTGCCAGCAGTTACGCTAGCGGGAGATACGAGCAGTACTTC.

The chain uses TRBV30 and TRBJ2-5, with TRBD2 identical over 11 bases. The CDR3 sequence is 18 residues long. Germline assignment: CDR1 GTSNPN and CDR2 SVGIG (reference sequence). V shed 5 bases, J shed 7 bases, and the junction held 21 bases outside the gene matches. CDR3 region: CAWGSWGASGGRPGTQYF. CDR3 nucleotides: TGTGCCTGGGGGTCTTGGGGCGCTAGCGGGGGGCGACCTGGGACCCAGTACTTC.

This clone was recorded once. V gene TRBV5-5 combines with J gene TRBJ2-1; D is perhaps TRBD1 (6 bases). The CDR3 length is 16 residues. Germline values: CDR1 SGHKS, CDR2 YYEKEE (reference sequence). V lost 4 bases to trimming and J lost 8 bases, with 22 bases between them. The CDR3 region has the DNA TGTGCCAGCAGCGAAATCAACCCGACAGGCACCGATGAGCAGTTCTTC. Encoded protein: CASSEINPTGTDEQFF. The full variable domain, its missing parts supplied by reference TRBV5-5 and TRBJ2-1, is DAGVTQSPTHLIKTRGQQVTLRCSPISGHKSVSWYQQVLGQGPQFIFQYYEKEERGRGNFPDRFSARQFPNYSSELNVNALLLGDSALYLCASSEINPTGTDEQFFGPGTRLTVL.

This clone is a singleton in its sample. The chain carries TRBV23-1 and TRBJ1-5; tentative D call: TRBD1 (5 bases). TRBV23-1 is placed among ORFs of uncertain function. The CDR3 has 15 amino acids. V lost 6 bases and J 2 bases, leaving 14 bases between the germline ends. The CDR3 is CASSSPRVGNQPQHF. The CDR3 nucleotides read TGCGCCAGCAGCAGCCCCAGGGTTGGCAATCAGCCCCAGCATTTT.

This chain joins TRBV19 and TRBJ1-2; D is uncertain. CDR3 length: 15 residues. V shed 3 bases and J shed 3 bases, with 14 bases lying between them. Per the germline V gene, CDR1 is LNHDA and CDR2 is SQIVND (reference sequence). CDR3 DNA sequence: TGTGCCAGTAGTATCCCAGGAGGTAGCGACTATGGCTACACCTTC. Protein sequence: CASSIPGGSDYGYTF.

This clone was recorded a few times. V and J are TRBV9 and TRBJ1-5, with 7 bases matching TRBD1. V lost 3 bases and J lost 1; bases outside the gene matches: 4. Germline V gene data show CDR1 as SGDLS and CDR2 as YYNGEE. CDR3 size: 15 residues. The CDR3 protein is CASSAPTGSNQPQHF. The CDR3, as DNA: TGTGCCAGCAGCGCCCCGACAGGGAGCAATCAGCCCCAGCATTTT.

The chain is built from TRBV10-3 and TRBJ2-7; TRBD1 aligns across 11 bases. Unmatched junction bases numbered 5, after V lost 2 bases and J lost 2 bases. CDR1 is ENHRY and CDR2 is SYGVKD in the germline V gene. The CDR3 is 16 amino acids. As DNA, the CDR3 is TGTGCCATCAGTGAGCTATCGGGACAGGGGGCCTACGAGCAGTACTTC. Its protein is CAISELSGQGAYEQYF.

The V and J genes are TRBV4-1 and TRBJ2-5; D is possibly TRBD2 (6 bases). The CDR3 spans 16 residues. Trimming pared 1 base from V and 5 bases from J, leaving 17 bases between. Per germline, CDR1 MGHRA and CDR2 YSYEKL. In nucleotides, the CDR3 is TGCGCCAGCAGCCAAGTCCCAACCTTAGCGGCGGAGACCCAGTACTTC. It translates to CASSQVPTLAAETQYF.

This clone was found a few times. DNA of the CDR3: TGTGCCAGCAGCCCTCCAGGGACTAGCGGGGAAACCTACAATGAGCAGTTCTTC. It is translated as CASSPPGTSGETYNEQFF. The J gene is TRBJ2-1, the V gene TRBV14; 13 bases map to TRBD2. The CDR3 length is 18 residues. Looked up from germline, CDR1 is SGHDN and CDR2 is FVKESK. After removal of 4 bases from V and 2 bases from J, the junction contained 8 bases not matched to a gene.

The rearrangement links TRBV7-3 to TRBJ2-3, with D possibly matching TRBD2 (6 bases). With 1 base removed from V and 5 bases from J, the gap between germline ends came to 13 bases. Germline V CDR1 and CDR2: SGHTA, FQGTGA. This CDR3 comprises 15 residues. The CDR3 DNA follows: TGTGCCAGCAGCTTAAGCGGGACTGCCGTAGATACGCAGTATTTT. It encodes CASSLSGTAVDTQYF.